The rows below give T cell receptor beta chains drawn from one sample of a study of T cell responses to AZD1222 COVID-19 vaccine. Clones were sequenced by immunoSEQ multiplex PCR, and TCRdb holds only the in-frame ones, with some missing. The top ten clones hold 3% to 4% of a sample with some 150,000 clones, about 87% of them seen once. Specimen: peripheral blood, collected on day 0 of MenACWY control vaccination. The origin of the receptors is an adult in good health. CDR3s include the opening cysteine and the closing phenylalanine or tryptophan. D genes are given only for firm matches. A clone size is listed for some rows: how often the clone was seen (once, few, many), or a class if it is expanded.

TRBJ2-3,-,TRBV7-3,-,TGTGCCAGCAGCGGAGCGGAGGCAGATACGCAGTATTTT,CASSGAEADTQYF
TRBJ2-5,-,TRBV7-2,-,TGTGCCAGCAGCTCCTTGAGGGAGACCCAGTACTTC,CASSSLRETQYF
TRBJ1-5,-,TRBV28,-,TGTGCCAGCAGTTTATTGCTTCAGCCCCAGCATTTT,CASSLLLQPQHF
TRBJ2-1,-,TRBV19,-,TGTGCCAGTAGTATTTACGGGCCGTACAATGAGCAGTTCTTC,CASSIYGPYNEQFF
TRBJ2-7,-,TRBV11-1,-,TGTGCCAGCAGCCTGACTGTGGGGGGATACGAGCAGTACTTC,CASSLTVGGYEQYF
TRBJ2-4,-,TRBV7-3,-,TGTGCCAGCAGCTCCGGTTTGGGAAACATTCAGTACTTC,CASSSGLGNIQYF
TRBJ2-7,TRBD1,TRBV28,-,TGTGCCAGCAGTACCCTGGGACAGGGTTTTTCCTACGAGCAGTACTTC,CASSTLGQGFSYEQYF
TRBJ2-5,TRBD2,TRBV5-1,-,TGCGCCAGCAGCTTGGTAGCGGGCTCAGGAGAGACCCAGTACTTC,CASSLVAGSGETQYF
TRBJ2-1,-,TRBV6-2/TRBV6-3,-,TGTGCCAGCAGCTGGCTTTTGAGCTCCTACAATGAGCAGTTCTTC,CASSWLLSSYNEQFF
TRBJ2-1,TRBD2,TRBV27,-,TGTGCCAGCAGTTCCCCCATGCTAGCGGGAGGCGGTGAGCAGTTCTTC,CASSSPMLAGGGEQFF
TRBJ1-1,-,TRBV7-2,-,TGTGCCAGCAGCCTTGGCGGGGTGAACACTGAAGCTTTCTTT,CASSLGGVNTEAFF
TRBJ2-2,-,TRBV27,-,TGTGCCAGCAGTTCGGGAGTTAACACCGGGGAGCTGTTTTTT,CASSSGVNTGELFF
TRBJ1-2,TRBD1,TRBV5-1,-,TGCGCCAGCAGCGAAGGGGACAGGAACTATGGCTACACCTTC,CASSEGDRNYGYTF
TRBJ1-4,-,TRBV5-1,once,TGCGCCAGCAGCTTGGGAGGGGCGGCAACTAATGAAAAACTGTTTTTT,CASSLGGAATNEKLFF
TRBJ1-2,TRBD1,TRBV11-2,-,TGTGCCAGCAGCCGTAGGGGGCGCAACTATGGCTACACCTTC,CASSRRGRNYGYTF
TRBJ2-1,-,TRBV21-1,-,TGTGCCAGCAGCGAGGGCAATGAGCAGTTCTTC,CASSEGNEQFF
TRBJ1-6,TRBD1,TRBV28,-,TGTGCCAGCAGCAAACTGACAGGGGGCGCGGGAAATTCACCCCTCCACTTT,CASSKLTGGAGNSPLHF
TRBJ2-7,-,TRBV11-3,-,TGTGCCAGCAGCTTAGTACTGAGCTCCTACGAGCAGTACTTC,CASSLVLSSYEQYF
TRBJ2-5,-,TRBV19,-,TGTGCCAGTAGTATCGGACGCTACCAAGAGACCCAGTACTTC,CASSIGRYQETQYF
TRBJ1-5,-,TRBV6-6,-,TGTGCCAGCAGTTACGCCAATCAGCCCCAGCATTTT,CASSYANQPQHF
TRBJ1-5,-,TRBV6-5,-,TGTGCCAGCAGCTACGGACAGCTAAGGGATCAGCCCCAGCATTTT,CASSYGQLRDQPQHF
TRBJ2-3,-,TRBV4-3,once,TGCGCCAGCAGGCGCGATCCCGGGGGCACAGATACGCAGTATTTT,CASRRDPGGTDTQYF
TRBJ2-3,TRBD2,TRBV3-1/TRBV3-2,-,TGTGCCAGCAGCCAAGATAGCCTAGCGGGAGGGCCGGATACGCAGTATTTT,CASSQDSLAGGPDTQYF
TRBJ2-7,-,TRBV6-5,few,TGTGCCAGCAGTTCGGGGATCGGGGAGCAGTACTTC,CASSSGIGEQYF
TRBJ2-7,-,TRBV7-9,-,TGTGCCAGCAGCTTAAGTGGGTGGGCAGGGTACGAGCAGTACTTC,CASSLSGWAGYEQYF
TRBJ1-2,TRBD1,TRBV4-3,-,TGCGCCAGCAGCCCAGGGGGAGGGTCCTATGGCTACACCTTC,CASSPGGGSYGYTF
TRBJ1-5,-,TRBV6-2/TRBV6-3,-,TGTGCCAGCAGTTACGGGAGTGGTAATCAGCCCCAGCATTTT,CASSYGSGNQPQHF
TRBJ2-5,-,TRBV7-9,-,TGTGCCAGCAGGAAACGCGGCCCGGAAGAGACCCAGTACTTC,CASRKRGPEETQYF
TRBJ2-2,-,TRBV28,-,TGTGCCAGCACCTGGGGCGCGAACACCGGGGAGCTGTTTTTT,CASTWGANTGELFF
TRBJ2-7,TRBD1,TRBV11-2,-,TGTGCCAGCAGCGAGGGACAGCGACCCTACTACGAGCAGTACTTC,CASSEGQRPYYEQYF
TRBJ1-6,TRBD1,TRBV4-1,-,TGCGCCAGCAGCCAAGTGCCTCGACAGGGCAGGAATTCACCCCTCCACTTT,CASSQVPRQGRNSPLHF
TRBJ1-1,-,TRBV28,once,TGTGCCAGCAGCCCCACAGCGAACACTGAAGCTTTCTTT,CASSPTANTEAFF
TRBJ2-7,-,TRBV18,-,TGTGCCAGCTCACCTGGGCAGGGGCGCTCCGAAGGCGCAAGGAGCTCCTACGAGCAGTACTTC,CASSPGQGRSEGARSSYEQYF
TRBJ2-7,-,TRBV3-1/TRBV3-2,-,TGTGCCAGCAGCCAAGATAGTGGGGCTACCTACGAGCAGTACTTC,CASSQDSGATYEQYF
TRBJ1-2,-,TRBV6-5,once,TGTGCCAGCAGTCCAACAAATAACTATGGCTACACCTTC,CASSPTNNYGYTF
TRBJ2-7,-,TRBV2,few,TGTGCCAGCAAAGGGACCGCCTACGAGCAGTACTTC,CASKGTAYEQYF
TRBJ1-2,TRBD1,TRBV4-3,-,TGCGCCAGCAGCCAAGATCTTCCGGGACAGAGAAACTATGGCTACACCTTC,CASSQDLPGQRNYGYTF
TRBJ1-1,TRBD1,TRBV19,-,TGTGCCAGTACCGGGACAGGACGGAACACTGAAGCTTTCTTT,CASTGTGRNTEAFF
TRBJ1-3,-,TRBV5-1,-,TGCGCCAGCAGCTTGGGGGTCGACAGGCACTCTGGAAACACCATATATTTT,CASSLGVDRHSGNTIYF
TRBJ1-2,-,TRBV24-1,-,TGTGCCACCAGTGATTTGATTGGCTACACCTTC,CATSDLIGYTF
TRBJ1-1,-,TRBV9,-,TGTGCCAGCAGCCCCGAGAGGGGACACCTCATGAACACTGAAGCTTTCTTT,CASSPERGHLMNTEAFF
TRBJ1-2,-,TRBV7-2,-,TGTGCCAGCAGCGAAAGCAGGGTAACTCCCCGCGGCTACACCTTC,CASSESRVTPRGYTF
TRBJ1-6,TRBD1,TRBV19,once,TGTGCCAGTCGGGGACAGGGCGCCATCCTCTCCTATAATTCACCCCTCCACTTT,CASRGQGAILSYNSPLHF